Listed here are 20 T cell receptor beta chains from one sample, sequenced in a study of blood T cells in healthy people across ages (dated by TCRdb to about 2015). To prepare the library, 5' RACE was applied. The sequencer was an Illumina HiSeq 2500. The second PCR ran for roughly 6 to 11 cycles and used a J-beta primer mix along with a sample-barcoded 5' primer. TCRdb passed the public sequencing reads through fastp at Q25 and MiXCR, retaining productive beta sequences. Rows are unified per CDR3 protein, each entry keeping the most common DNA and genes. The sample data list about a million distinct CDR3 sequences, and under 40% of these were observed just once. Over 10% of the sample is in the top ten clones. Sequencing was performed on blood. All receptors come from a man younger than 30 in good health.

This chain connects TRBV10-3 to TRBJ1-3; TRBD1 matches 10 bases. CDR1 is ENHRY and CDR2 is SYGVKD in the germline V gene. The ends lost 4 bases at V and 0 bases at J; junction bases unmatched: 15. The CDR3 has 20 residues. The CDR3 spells CAISGPGTGDLTISGNTIYF. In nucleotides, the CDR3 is TGTGCCATCAGTGGCCCCGGGACAGGGGATCTTACTATCTCTGGAAACACCATATATTTT.

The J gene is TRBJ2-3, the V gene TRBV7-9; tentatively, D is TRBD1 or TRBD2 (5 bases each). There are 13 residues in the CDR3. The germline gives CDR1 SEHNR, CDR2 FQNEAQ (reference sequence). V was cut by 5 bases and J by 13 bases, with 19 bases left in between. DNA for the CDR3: TGTGCCAGCAGCAAACAAACAACGGGACGGGAGTATTTT. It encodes CASSKQTTGREYF. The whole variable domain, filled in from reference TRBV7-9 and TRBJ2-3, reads DTGVSQNPRHKITKRGQNVTFRCDPISEHNRLYWYRQTLGQGPEFLTYFQNEAQLEKSRLLSDRFSAERPKGSFSTLEIQRTEQGDSAMYLCASSKQTTGREYFGPGTRLTVL.

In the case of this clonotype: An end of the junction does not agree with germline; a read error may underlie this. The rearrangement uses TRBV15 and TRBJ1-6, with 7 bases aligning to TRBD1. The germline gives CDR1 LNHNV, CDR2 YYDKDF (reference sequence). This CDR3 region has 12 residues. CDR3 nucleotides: TGTACCACCAGCAGGGACAGCTTGCCCCTCCACTTT. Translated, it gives CTTSRDSLPLHF.

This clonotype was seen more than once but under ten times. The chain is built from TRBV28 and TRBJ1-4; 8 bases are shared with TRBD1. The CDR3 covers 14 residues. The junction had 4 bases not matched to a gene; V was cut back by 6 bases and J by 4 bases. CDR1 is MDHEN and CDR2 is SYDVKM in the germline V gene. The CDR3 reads CASRDRGDNEKLFF. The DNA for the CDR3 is TGTGCCAGCAGAGACAGGGGCGATAATGAAAAACTGTTTTTT.

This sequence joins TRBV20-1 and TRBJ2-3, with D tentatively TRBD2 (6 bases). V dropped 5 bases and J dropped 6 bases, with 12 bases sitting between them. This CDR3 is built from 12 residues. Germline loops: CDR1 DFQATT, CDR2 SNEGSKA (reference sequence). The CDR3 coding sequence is TGCAGTGCTGGCGGGGACGGGGATACGCAGTATTTT. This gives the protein CSAGGDGDTQYF.

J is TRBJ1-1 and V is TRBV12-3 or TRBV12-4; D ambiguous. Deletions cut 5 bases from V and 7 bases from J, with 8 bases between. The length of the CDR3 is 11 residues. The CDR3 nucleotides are TGTGCCAGCAGTCCCGCGATTGAAGCTTTCTTT. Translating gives CASSPAIEAFF.

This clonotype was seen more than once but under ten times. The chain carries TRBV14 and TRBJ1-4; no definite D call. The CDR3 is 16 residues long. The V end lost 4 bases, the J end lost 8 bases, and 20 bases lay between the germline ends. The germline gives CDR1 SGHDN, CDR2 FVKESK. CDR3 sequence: CASSLVGAQVGEKLFF. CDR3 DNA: TGTGCCAGCAGCCTCGTGGGAGCCCAAGTCGGGGAAAAACTGTTTTTT.

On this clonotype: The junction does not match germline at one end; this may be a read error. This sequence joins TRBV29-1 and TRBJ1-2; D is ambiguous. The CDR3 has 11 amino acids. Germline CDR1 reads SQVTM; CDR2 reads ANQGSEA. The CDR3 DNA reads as TGCGGCGTTGACGGAGGCTATGGCTACACCTTC. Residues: CGVDGGYGYTF. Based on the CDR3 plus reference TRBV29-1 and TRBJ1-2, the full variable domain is SAVISQKPSRDICQRGTSLTIQCQVDSQVTMMFWYRQQPGQSLTLIATANQGSEATYESGFVIDKFPISRPNLTFSTLTVSNMSPEDSSIYLCGVDGGYGYTFGSGTRLTVV.

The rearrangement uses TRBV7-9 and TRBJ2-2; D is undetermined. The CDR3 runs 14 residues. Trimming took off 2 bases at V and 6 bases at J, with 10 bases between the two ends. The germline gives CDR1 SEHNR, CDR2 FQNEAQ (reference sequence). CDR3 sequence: CASSLTSWAGELFF. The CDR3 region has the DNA TGTGCCAGCAGCTTAACCTCGTGGGCCGGGGAGCTGTTTTTT.

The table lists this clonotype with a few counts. The CDR3 loop is CSARAPLGLNTEAFF. CDR3 DNA: TGCAGTGCTAGAGCCCCCCTGGGCCTGAACACTGAAGCTTTCTTT. V and J are TRBV20-1 and TRBJ1-1; D is undetermined. Trimming took off 1 base at V and 0 bases at J, with 12 bases between the two ends. Germline CDR1 DFQATT, CDR2 SNEGSKA (reference sequence). The CDR3 length is 15 residues.

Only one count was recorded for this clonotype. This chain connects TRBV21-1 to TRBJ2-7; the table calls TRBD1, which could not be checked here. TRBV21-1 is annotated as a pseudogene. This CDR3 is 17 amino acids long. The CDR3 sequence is CASSEGGGLGPLYEQYF. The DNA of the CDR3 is TGTGCCAGCAGCGAGGGCGGGGGCCTCGGCCCTCTCTACGAGCAGTACTTC.

DNA of the CDR3: TGTGCCAGCAGCCTGTATCTTGGGGGGGCTAGCTCCTACAATGAGCAGTTCTTC. Its protein product is CASSLYLGGASSYNEQFF. The chain uses TRBV5-6 and TRBJ2-1, with D perhaps TRBD2 (7 bases). The length of the CDR3 is 18 residues. The germline V gene encodes CDR1 SGHDT and CDR2 YYEEEE. Between the trimmed V and J ends, which lost 4 bases and 0 bases, there was a span of 20 bases.

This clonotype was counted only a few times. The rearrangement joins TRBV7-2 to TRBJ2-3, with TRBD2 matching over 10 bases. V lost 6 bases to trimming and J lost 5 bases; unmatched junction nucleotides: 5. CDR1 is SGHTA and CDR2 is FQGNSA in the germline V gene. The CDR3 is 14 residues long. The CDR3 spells CASSSAGGIDTQYF. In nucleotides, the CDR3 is TGTGCCAGCAGTTCAGCGGGGGGGATAGATACGCAGTATTTT.

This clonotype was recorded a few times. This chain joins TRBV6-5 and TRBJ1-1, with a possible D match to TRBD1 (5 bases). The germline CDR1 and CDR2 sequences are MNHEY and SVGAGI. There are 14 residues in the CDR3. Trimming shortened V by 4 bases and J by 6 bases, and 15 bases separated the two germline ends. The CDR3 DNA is TGTGCCAGCAGTTCCAACCCGGGGGGACCTGAAGCTTTCTTT. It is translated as CASSSNPGGPEAFF.

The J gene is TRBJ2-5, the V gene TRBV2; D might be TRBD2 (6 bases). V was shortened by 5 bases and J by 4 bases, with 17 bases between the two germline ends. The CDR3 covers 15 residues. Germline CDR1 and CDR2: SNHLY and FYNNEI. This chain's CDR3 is CASSWRFTGVETQYF. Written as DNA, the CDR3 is TGTGCCAGCAGTTGGAGGTTTACGGGGGTAGAGACCCAGTACTTC.

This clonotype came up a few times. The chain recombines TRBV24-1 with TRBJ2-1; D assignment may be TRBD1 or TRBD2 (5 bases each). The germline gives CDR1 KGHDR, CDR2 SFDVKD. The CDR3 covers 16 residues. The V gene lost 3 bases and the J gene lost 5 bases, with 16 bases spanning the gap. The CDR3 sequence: CATSDPRGAANNEQFF. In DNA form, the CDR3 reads TGTGCCACCAGTGATCCGAGGGGAGCGGCCAACAATGAGCAGTTCTTC.

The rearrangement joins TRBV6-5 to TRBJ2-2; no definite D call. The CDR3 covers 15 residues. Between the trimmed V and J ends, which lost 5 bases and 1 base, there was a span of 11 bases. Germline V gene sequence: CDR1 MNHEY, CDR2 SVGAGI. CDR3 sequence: CASSRQLGNTGELFF. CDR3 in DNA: TGTGCCAGCAGTCGCCAGCTGGGGAACACCGGGGAGCTGTTTTTT.

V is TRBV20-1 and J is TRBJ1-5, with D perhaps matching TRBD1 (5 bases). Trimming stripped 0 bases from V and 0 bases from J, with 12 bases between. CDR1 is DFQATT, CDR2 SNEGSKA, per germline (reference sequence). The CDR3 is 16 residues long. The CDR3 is CSARDGTVDSNQPQHF. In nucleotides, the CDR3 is TGCAGTGCTAGAGATGGGACGGTGGATAGCAATCAGCCCCAGCATTTT.

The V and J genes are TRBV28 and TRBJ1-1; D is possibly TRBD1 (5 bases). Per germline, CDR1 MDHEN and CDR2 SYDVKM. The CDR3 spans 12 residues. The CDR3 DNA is TGTGCAGGAGGGGAGGGGAACACTGAAGCTTTCTTT. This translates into CAGGEGNTEAFF.

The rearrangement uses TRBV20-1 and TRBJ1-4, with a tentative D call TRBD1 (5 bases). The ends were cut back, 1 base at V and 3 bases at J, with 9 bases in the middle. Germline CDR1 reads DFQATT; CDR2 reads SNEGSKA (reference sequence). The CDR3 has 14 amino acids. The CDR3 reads CSARVGVANEKLFF. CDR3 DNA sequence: TGCAGTGCTAGAGTGGGGGTTGCTAATGAAAAACTGTTTTTT.